This entry lists 18 T cell receptor beta chains sequenced from one sample in a study of T cells after somatic rescue of genetic block. Using immunoSEQ multiplex PCR, the repertoire was profiled, and TCRdb retains in-frame clones only, with some absent. The sample has about 52,000 clones, more than 90% seen once. Sequencing used peripheral blood mononuclear cells (PBMCs). The source is a child less than two years old.

The V call is TRBV28, the J call TRBJ1-2; the match to TRBD1 covers 8 bases. There are 11 residues in the CDR3. Per germline, CDR1 MDHEN and CDR2 SYDVKM. Trimming removed 3 bases from V and 12 bases from J; junction bases left unmatched: 3. The CDR3 protein is CASSLQGANTF. For the CDR3, the DNA is TGTGCCAGCAGTTTGCAGGGGGCGAACACCTTC.

DNA of the CDR3: TGTGCCAGCAGCACCCCGTTACAGAGGGGCTATGGCTACACCTTC. Amino acids: CASSTPLQRGYGYTF. The chain couples TRBV5-5 to TRBJ1-2; weak D call: TRBD1 (5 bases). This CDR3 is built from 15 residues. V was shortened by 4 bases and J by 4 bases, with 17 bases between the two germline ends. The germline CDR1 and CDR2 sequences are SGHKS and YYEKEE (reference sequence).

The chain recombines TRBV5-1 with TRBJ1-5; no definite D call. Trimming pared 4 bases from V and 1 base from J, leaving 9 bases between. CDR1 is SGHRS, CDR2 YFSETQ, per germline. This CDR3 is 14 amino acids long. In nucleotides, the CDR3 is TGCGCCAGCAGCCAGGACGGGAGCAATCAGCCCCAGCATTTT. Protein sequence: CASSQDGSNQPQHF.

The chain combines TRBV11-2 with TRBJ1-1; the D is unclear. Germline lookup yields CDR1 SGHAT and CDR2 FQNNGV. The CDR3 totals 15 residues. V lost 1 base to trimming and J lost 3 bases, with 12 bases between them. The CDR3 coding sequence is TGTGCCAGCAGCTTAGCGCTGGGCGGTTACACTGAAGCTTTCTTT. Translating gives CASSLALGGYTEAFF.

This sequence joins TRBV28 and TRBJ2-7, with unresolved D. The CDR3 loop spans 14 amino acids. Germline V gives CDR1 MDHEN, CDR2 SYDVKM. V was cut by 4 bases and J by 2 bases, with 12 bases left in between. CDR3 sequence reads: CASSSRLPPYEQYF. Here the CDR3 DNA reads TGTGCCAGCAGTTCCCGACTCCCTCCCTACGAGCAGTACTTC.

V gene TRBV7-9 combines with J gene TRBJ2-6; no reliable D call. V was pared by 3 bases and J by 1 base, with 7 bases between. The CDR3 totals 15 residues. In germline, CDR1 is SEHNR, CDR2 FQNEAQ (reference sequence). The CDR3 here is CASSFSGSGANVLTF. The CDR3 DNA follows: TGTGCCAGCAGCTTTAGTGGGTCTGGGGCCAACGTCCTGACTTTC.

The V and J genes are TRBV7-3 and TRBJ2-1; D remains unclear. This CDR3 has 16 amino acids. Trimming stripped 5 bases from V and 8 bases from J, with 22 bases between. The germline CDR1 and CDR2 sequences are SGHTA and FQGTGA. The CDR3 DNA follows: TGTGCCAGCAGCCCTGGATGGACCCCCTCTAGGTATGAGCAGTTCTTC. Translation gives CASSPGWTPSRYEQFF.

This clone was detected only once. The V gene is TRBV28, the J gene TRBJ2-7; maybe TRBD2 (5 bases). The CDR3 sequence is 13 residues long. With 2 bases removed from V and 2 bases from J, the gap between germline ends came to 7 bases. CDR1 and CDR2 from the germline V gene are MDHEN and SYDVKM. The CDR3 is CASSLPSTYEQYF. CDR3 DNA: TGTGCCAGCAGTTTACCTAGCACCTACGAGCAGTACTTC.

V and J are TRBV5-1 and TRBJ2-1, with 10 bases that match TRBD2. V lost 1 base to trimming and J lost 4 bases; unmatched junction nucleotides: 5. The CDR3 consists of 16 residues. Per the germline V gene, CDR1 is SGHRS and CDR2 is YFSETQ. Here the CDR3 DNA reads TGCGCCAGCAGCTTGTCTAGCGGGAGTCCGTACAATGAGCAGTTCTTC. This gives the protein CASSLSSGSPYNEQFF. Filled out from reference TRBV5-1 and TRBJ2-1, the complete variable domain reads KAGVTQTPRYLIKTRGQQVTLSCSPISGHRSVSWYQQTPGQGLQFLFEYFSETQRNKGNFPGRFSGRQFSNSRSEMNVSTLELGDSALYLCASSLSSGSPYNEQFFGPGTRLTVL.

The chain uses TRBV19 and TRBJ2-1, with 12 bases identical to TRBD2. Germline V gives CDR1 LNHDA, CDR2 SQIVND (reference sequence). V lost 3 bases and J lost 5; bases outside the gene matches: 11. This CDR3 is built from 18 residues. The CDR3 region has the DNA TGTGCCAGTAGTATCATCCCCGTGACTAGCGGGAGTCACAATGAGCAGTTCTTC. Amino acid sequence: CASSIIPVTSGSHNEQFF. The entire variable domain, with the rest obtained from reference TRBV19 and TRBJ2-1, is as follows: DGGITQSPKYLFRKEGQNVTLSCEQNLNHDAMYWYRQDPGQGLRLIYYSQIVNDFQKGDIAEGYSVSREKKESFPLTVTSAQKNPTAFYLCASSIIPVTSGSHNEQFFGPGTRLTVL.

The chain recombines TRBV10-3 with TRBJ2-7; D remains unclear. The germline CDR1 and CDR2 sequences are ENHRY and SYGVKD. The length of the CDR3 is 12 residues. With 1 base removed from V and 7 bases from J, the gap between germline ends came to 8 bases. As DNA, the CDR3 is TGTGCCATCAGTGAGTATGAAGTTGAGCAGTACTTC. It translates to CAISEYEVEQYF.

The V gene is TRBV5-1, the J gene TRBJ1-5; 8 bases agree with TRBD1. Germline V gene sequence: CDR1 SGHRS, CDR2 YFSETQ. The V gene end was trimmed by 4 bases and the J gene end by 2 bases; junction bases not matched to a gene: 2. This CDR3 is built from 14 residues. DNA of the CDR3: TGCGCCAGCAGCCCAGGGGGCGGCAATCAGCCCCAGCATTTT. This encodes CASSPGGGNQPQHF.

This clone has only one observation. The rearrangement uses TRBV18 and TRBJ2-1, with D uncertain. Trimming removed 4 bases at V and 9 bases at J, with 13 bases between. The CDR3 runs to 13 residues. Per the germline V gene, CDR1 is KGHSH and CDR2 is LQKENI. The CDR3 reads CASSRPGVAEQFF. Written as DNA, the CDR3 is TGTGCCAGCTCACGTCCGGGTGTCGCTGAGCAGTTCTTC.

The chain couples TRBV5-8 to TRBJ2-5; 7 bases map to TRBD2. This CDR3 comprises 14 residues. The germline gives CDR1 SGHTS, CDR2 YDEGEE. The junction had 9 bases not matched to a gene; V was cut back by 5 bases and J by 5 bases. DNA for the CDR3: TGTGCCAGCAGTTTTGATCAGGGAGGGGAGACCCAGTACTTC. Its translation is CASSFDQGGETQYF.

This clone was seen only once. CDR3 in DNA: TGTGCTAGTGTCCGGGACTACTCCCCTGATGAGCAGTTCTTC. This gives the protein CASVRDYSPDEQFF. The chain carries TRBV12-5 and TRBJ2-1; 7 bases line up with TRBD2. Losses at the gene ends were 7 bases for V and 8 bases for J; bases not matched to a gene: 11. The CDR3 length is 14 residues. The germline CDR1 and CDR2 sequences are LGHNT and FRNRAP.

The chain recombines TRBV27 with TRBJ1-5; 7 nucleotides match TRBD1. There are 14 residues in the CDR3. Germline CDR1 reads MNHEY; CDR2 reads SMNVEV (reference sequence). J gave up 2 bases and V 6 bases, and 4 bases lay outside the gene matches. CDR3 sequence (DNA): TGTGCCAGCAGCGCCACAGGGGGCAATCAGCCCCAGCATTTT. As protein: CASSATGGNQPQHF.

The chain recombines TRBV18 with TRBJ2-1; 9 nucleotides agree with TRBD2. J gave up 5 bases and V 5 bases, and 4 bases lay outside the gene matches. This CDR3 has 14 residues. Germline values: CDR1 KGHSH, CDR2 LQKENI. CDR3 DNA: TGTGCCAGCTCATGGGAGCGGGAGGACAATGAGCAGTTCTTC. It specifies CASSWEREDNEQFF.

In its sample, this clone was seen once. This chain joins TRBV5-1 and TRBJ2-5, with D unclear. V lost 5 bases and J 2 bases, leaving 4 bases between the germline ends. CDR3 size: 11 residues. Germline CDR1 SGHRS, CDR2 YFSETQ. The CDR3 spells CASRVQETQYF. The CDR3 DNA reads TGCGCCAGCAGGGTACAAGAGACCCAGTACTTC.